This TCR beta chain was obtained from a study of OX40 agonist ivuxolimab in advanced cancers. Background for the entire study: Ivuxolimab was an agonistic, fully human IgG2 monoclonal antibody directed against OX40 (CD134), a costimulatory receptor. Intravenous ivuxolimab was administered to patients every 2 weeks at six dose levels: 0.01, 0.1, 0.3, 1.5, 3 and 10 mg/kg. Of the 50 to 55 dose-escalation patients, hepatocellular carcinoma was present in roughly 19, melanoma in approximately 15, renal cell carcinoma in 9 and head and neck cancer in 9. In the dose-escalation cohort, around four fifths of patients were male, and the mean age was approximately 60 years, with a range of about 20 to 90. Prior anti-PD-1, anti-PD-L1 or anti-CTLA-4 therapy was permitted, and about 40% of dose-escalation patients had received checkpoint inhibitors. Partial responses occurred in three dose-escalation patients: two with cutaneous melanoma and one with hepatocellular carcinoma. The purpose of peripheral TCRbeta sequencing was to test whether ivuxolimab changed TCR sequence diversity and led to clonal T-cell expansion. The paper reports the monotherapy dose-escalation portion (N of about 52 patients) of the phase I ivuxolimab trial.

Broader findings and caveats from the paper: Clonal expansion of both CD4+ and CD8+ blood T cells was observed from baseline to week 6 at doses 0.1 to 3.0 mg/kg. After ivuxolimab, more expanded clones were found on average in CD8+ T cells than in CD4+ T cells. The antigen specificity of the clonally expanded peripheral T cells was not determined. Low levels of normalized T-cell clonal expansion were also seen in some nonresponding patients. Partial responders in the 0.1-3.0 mg/kg groups had among the lowest normalized peripheral clonal expansion, especially among CD8+ T cells.

Patients with autoimmune disease history or receiving systemic immunosuppression were excluded from the trial. Peripheral blood for TCR sequencing was collected from all dose cohorts at baseline, on cycle 4 day 1, and on cycle 7 day 1. Samples came from an open-label, multicenter, first-in-human phase I dose-escalation trial of ivuxolimab. Adults with locally advanced or metastatic melanoma, renal cell carcinoma, hepatocellular carcinoma or head and neck squamous cell carcinoma were enrolled in the trial. CD4+ and CD8+ T cells were sorted separately from peripheral blood before TCR sequencing. From the cysteine up to the phenylalanine, the CDR3 has a length of 13 residues. Of all the DNA, just the CDR3 is kept, 39 bases in frame from base 1. Trimming costs V 4 bases and J 1 base, and their ends lie 8 bases apart. According to the germline V gene, CDR1 reads SGHDT and CDR2 reads YYEEEE. To note about this clone: What antigen it recognizes has not been identified. It has no much larger one-base neighbor in the sample; base qualities were not kept.

Genomic DNA was isolated from the sorted cells so that the TCRbeta CDR3 region could be sequenced. TCRbeta CDR3 regions were sequenced using the immunoSEQ Assay. Not all clones reach the TCRdb copy of this immuneACCESS table, which keeps in-frame sequences only. Checked studies attribute under half of the gap to unresolved V genes and leave the rest unexplained. In this sample the table shows 77,000 or so clones, roughly 92% of which occur a single time. 8% to 13% of the sample lies in the top ten. The source of this sequence is an adult with an advanced solid tumor such as melanoma, head and neck, liver or kidney cancer. The source was CD4+ or CD8+ T cells sorted from blood, collected in a trial of the OX40 agonist ivuxolimab. The rearrangement joined TRBV5-6 to TRBJ1-1, with the D gene not clear enough to name. At the DNA level, the sequence is TGTGCCAGCAGCGTCAAGGGGAACACTGAAGCTTTCTTT. It is translated as CASSVKGNTEAFF.